Here is one TCR beta chain with its context. The entry originates in a study of T cell changes during pregnancy in multiple sclerosis. Produced via immunoSEQ multiplex PCR; TCRdb's table is partial and in-frame only. The repertoire has fewer than 35,000 clones, roughly nine tenths of them found once; the top ten carry 4.3%. The germline V gene has CDR1 SNHLY and CDR2 FYNNEI. CDR3 size: 18 residues. V lost 8 bases, J lost 2 bases, and 24 bases lay in between. This clonotype originated in a female donor with multiple sclerosis, enrolled in a pregnancy study. J is TRBJ2-2 and V is TRBV2, with D possibly matching TRBD2 (5 bases). The material was CD8+ T cells from peripheral blood mononuclear cells, obtained in the second trimester of pregnancy. CDR3 in amino acids: CASSPLNPSTVNTGELFF. The CDR3 DNA follows: TGTGCCAGCTCCCCCTTAAACCCTAGCACGGTTAACACCGGGGAGCTGTTTTTT.